The entry below gives a single T cell receptor beta chain sequence along with its context. This sample stems from a study of T cells in Graves' hyperthyroidism and ophthalmopathy. The CDR3 regions of TCR beta were amplified from RNA transcripts. TCR CDR3 regions were first amplified by RT-PCR with HTBI primers. One entry per CDR3 protein, called by TCRdb with MiXCR from the multiplex PCR reads. The sample has roughly 170,000 distinct CDR3 sequences, about 9.4% seen once. V lost 4 bases to trimming and J lost 0 bases, with 22 bases between them. The length of the CDR3 is 20 residues. Patients between 18 and 65 years old had hyperthyroidism, newly diagnosed and lasting under 2 months.

The chain is built from TRBV12-3 or TRBV12-4 and TRBJ2-6; D is perhaps TRBD1 (6 bases). Material for sequencing was blood. This sequence originates from a woman aged 18 to 35 with Graves' hyperthyroidism that later progressed to Graves' ophthalmopathy. The CDR3 coding sequence is TGTGCCAGCAGTTCCTATACCCTCCGGGACAATGACTCTGGGGCCAACGTCCTGACTTTC. It is translated as CASSSYTLRDNDSGANVLTF.